These 32 T cell receptor beta chains were all obtained from the same sample, sequenced in a study of T cells after yellow fever vaccination. TCRdb reprocessed the 5' RACE reads via MiXCR and lists one record per CDR3 protein. The sample carries under 600,000 distinct CDR3 sequences, about 13% recorded once. The source was PBMCs, collected on the day of the yellow fever booster vaccination. Receptors originate from a man aged 25 to 40 who received the YFV17D yellow fever vaccine.

The gene calls are TRBV15 and TRBJ2-1, with 8 nucleotides matching TRBD2. V lost 5 bases, J lost 6 bases, and 6 bases stayed unmatched. The CDR3 has 14 amino acids. Germline V lookup: CDR1 LNHNV, CDR2 YYDKDF (reference sequence). In DNA, the CDR3 is TGTGCCACCAGCCCGGGACTAGGGGGCAATGAGCAGTTCTTC. Translated: CATSPGLGGNEQFF.

This clonotype came up a few times. The chain recombines TRBV4-3 with TRBJ2-3; 9 nucleotides agree with TRBD2. From germline, CDR1 is LGHNA and CDR2 YSLEER. The CDR3 totals 14 residues. The ends lost 4 bases at V and 5 bases at J; junction bases unmatched: 4. CDR3 DNA sequence: TGCGCCAGCAGCCGGCTAGCGGGGTTAGATACGCAGTATTTT. Encoded protein: CASSRLAGLDTQYF.

The table lists this clonotype with a few counts. The V gene is TRBV7-9, the J gene TRBJ2-5; 7 positions match TRBD1. The CDR3 spans 16 residues. V was clipped by 4 bases and J by 3 bases; unmatched bases: 11. Germline V lookup: CDR1 SEHNR, CDR2 FQNEAQ (reference sequence). This CDR3 is CASSSTVTGREETQYF. The CDR3 DNA sequence: TGTGCCAGCAGCTCGACCGTGACAGGGAGAGAAGAGACCCAGTACTTC.

This clonotype was seen repeatedly, ten times or more. This rearrangement joins TRBV18 to TRBJ2-5, with 9 nucleotides matching TRBD2. The trim removed 3 bases at V and 5 bases at J, leaving 1 base unmatched. The germline V gene encodes CDR1 KGHSH and CDR2 LQKENI. This CDR3 contains 13 residues. The CDR3 DNA reads as TGTGCCAGCTCACCTAGCGGGAGCGAGACCCAGTACTTC. Its translation is CASSPSGSETQYF.

The V gene is TRBV7-3, the J gene TRBJ2-1; D possibly corresponds to TRBD2 (5 bases). Trimming removed 5 bases at V and 1 base at J, with 15 bases between. Germline CDR1 reads SGHTA; CDR2 reads FQGTGA. The length of the CDR3 is 16 residues. CDR3 sequence (DNA): TGTGCCAGCAGCCCCGTCAGCGGCGTTTCCTACAATGAGCAGTTCTTC. It encodes CASSPVSGVSYNEQFF.

Only a few counts were recorded for this clonotype. CDR3 protein: CASSLEASGDYEQYF. CDR3 coding DNA: TGTGCCAGCAGCCTGGAGGCTAGCGGGGATTACGAGCAGTACTTC. This chain links TRBV5-6 with TRBJ2-7; 9 bases are shared with TRBD2. Germline V gene lookup returns CDR1 SGHDT and CDR2 YYEEEE. The J segment lost 4 bases and the V segment lost 4 bases, leaving 9 bases of the junction unmatched. The CDR3 loop spans 15 amino acids.

The genes are TRBV10-3 and TRBJ2-1; 10 positions agree with TRBD2. The germline CDR1 and CDR2 sequences are ENHRY and SYGVKD. The J segment lost 6 bases and the V segment lost 4 bases, leaving 12 bases of the junction unmatched. The CDR3 is 17 residues long. The CDR3 sequence: CAISVASGSGKGNEQFF. For the CDR3, the DNA is TGTGCCATCAGTGTTGCTAGCGGGAGTGGTAAAGGCAATGAGCAGTTCTTC.

As regards this clonotype: The germline gene is not matched at one end of the junction; a read error may be the cause. The chain uses TRBV7-7 and TRBJ2-3; D gene uncertain. The CDR3 is 13 residues long. The germline CDR1 and CDR2 sequences are SSHAT and FNYEAQ (reference sequence). The CDR3 reads CASSLSEIDTQYF. As DNA, the CDR3 is TGTGCTAGCAGCTTATCAGAGATAGATACGCAGTATTTT.

This clonotype occurred a few times. The V and J genes are TRBV5-1 and TRBJ2-7; D is undetermined. The CDR3 loop spans 14 amino acids. V gave up 4 bases and J gave up 1 base, with 12 bases separating them. Germline V gene lookup returns CDR1 SGHRS and CDR2 YFSETQ. The CDR3 region has the DNA TGCGCCAGCAGCCCCCGGGTCGATTCCTACGAGCAGTACTTC. Protein product: CASSPRVDSYEQYF.

The chain has TRBV20-1 and TRBJ1-2; a weak D match, TRBD1 (5 bases). Germline V gene data show CDR1 as DFQATT and CDR2 as SNEGSKA (reference sequence). This CDR3 is 13 amino acids long. Trimming cost V 1 base and J 4 bases, with 10 bases left between them. The CDR3 DNA reads as TGCAGTGCTAGAGTCCAGGGACGCTATGGCTACACCTTC. As protein: CSARVQGRYGYTF.

The chain is built from TRBV7-2 and TRBJ2-7; 7 bases agree with TRBD2. V gave up 10 bases and J gave up 4 bases; unmatched junction bases: 10. Per germline, CDR1 SGHTA and CDR2 FQGNSA. The CDR3 is 13 residues long. The CDR3 region has the DNA TGTGCCACCTCCGGGACTAACTTATACGAGCAGTACTTC. Encoded protein: CATSGTNLYEQYF.

A few counts support this clonotype. V and J are TRBV29-1 and TRBJ2-7; 11 positions match TRBD1. With V trimmed by 7 bases and J by 6 bases, 5 bases remained unmatched. The germline V gene has CDR1 SQVTM and CDR2 ANQGSEA. The length of the CDR3 is 12 residues. The CDR3: CSAGTGGVEQYF. CDR3 in DNA: TGCAGCGCCGGGACAGGGGGTGTCGAGCAGTACTTC.

This clonotype was detected only a few times. The rearrangement links TRBV5-6 to TRBJ2-5; no definite D call. This CDR3 region has 14 residues. With 4 bases removed from V and 5 bases from J, the gap between germline ends came to 15 bases. CDR1 and CDR2 from the germline V gene are SGHDT and YYEEEE. CDR3 nucleotide sequence: TGTGCCAGCAGCAAACCGACGGTAGAGGAGACCCAGTACTTC. It translates to CASSKPTVEETQYF.

This clonotype was counted a few times. The chain joins TRBV10-3 to TRBJ2-1; tentative D call: TRBD2 (6 bases). The germline CDR1 and CDR2 sequences are ENHRY and SYGVKD. V was shortened by 11 bases and J by 8 bases, with 13 bases between the two germline ends. The CDR3 totals 11 residues. The CDR3 protein is CALGPGDEQFF. For the CDR3, the DNA is TGTGCCCTTGGACCGGGGGATGAGCAGTTCTTC.

This clonotype was detected a few times. The chain joins TRBV5-4 to TRBJ2-3, with a possible D match to TRBD1 (6 bases). V was clipped by 3 bases and J by 1 base, with 15 bases between them. Germline-derived CDR1 and CDR2 are SGHNT and YYREEE (reference sequence). This CDR3 has 16 residues. The CDR3 bases are TGTGCCAGCAGCTCGGGTGGGGACATACGCACAGATACGCAGTATTTT. Translated: CASSSGGDIRTDTQYF.

This clonotype was seen only a few times. This sequence joins TRBV4-3 and TRBJ2-1, with 10 bases identical to TRBD2. The CDR3 sequence is 17 residues long. Per germline, CDR1 LGHNA and CDR2 YSLEER. J was trimmed by 9 bases and V by 1 base; bases with no gene match: 12. CDR3 sequence (DNA): TGCGCCAGCAGCCAAGGGGGGCTAGCGGGAGTCAAGGGTGAGCAGTTCTTC. This translates into CASSQGGLAGVKGEQFF.

This clonotype has more than one count but fewer than ten. The chain couples TRBV6-6 to TRBJ2-1; D uncertain. This CDR3 contains 11 residues. Germline V gene data show CDR1 as MNHNY and CDR2 as SVGAGI (reference sequence). V lost 8 bases to trimming and J lost 5 bases, with 7 bases between them. The CDR3 DNA reads as TGTGCCAGCCTTAGAGACAATGAGCAGTTCTTC. Protein: CASLRDNEQFF.

In its sample, this clonotype was seen many times. The V and J genes are TRBV7-2 and TRBJ2-5; no firm D call. Germline assignment: CDR1 SGHTA and CDR2 FQGNSA. Trimming cost V 6 bases and J 5 bases, with 16 bases left between them. There are 14 residues in the CDR3. CDR3 loop: CASSSPPGGETQYF. The CDR3 DNA reads as TGTGCCAGCAGTTCTCCTCCGGGTGGGGAGACCCAGTACTTC.

This chain links TRBV6-2 or TRBV6-3 with TRBJ2-3, with D tentatively TRBD2 (5 bases). This CDR3 contains 18 residues. CDR1 MNHEY and CDR2 SVGEGT come from the germline V gene. The V and J ends lost 0 bases and 4 bases respectively, with 20 bases between them. CDR3 loop: CASSYSGSASEYPDTQYF. The CDR3 bases are TGTGCCAGCAGTTACTCCGGTAGCGCCTCGGAGTACCCAGATACGCAGTATTTT.

V gene TRBV29-1 combines with J gene TRBJ2-1; TRBD2 aligns across 7 bases. Germline lookup yields CDR1 SQVTM and CDR2 ANQGSEA. The CDR3 runs to 12 residues. J gave up 6 bases and V 6 bases, and 5 bases lay outside the gene matches. The CDR3 sequence: CSVAGVINEQFF. In DNA form, the CDR3 reads TGCAGCGTGGCGGGAGTCATCAATGAGCAGTTCTTC.

The table lists this clonotype with a few counts. The chain is built from TRBV7-2 and TRBJ2-5; D is ambiguous. The V end was cut by 1 base, the J end by 7 bases, with 13 bases between. The length of the CDR3 is 14 residues. The germline CDR1 and CDR2 sequences are SGHTA and FQGNSA. CDR3 bases: TGTGCCAGCAGCTTAGGAACTCAGTGGGGGACCCAGTACTTC. This sequence encodes CASSLGTQWGTQYF.

The chain couples TRBV5-1 to TRBJ2-2; 7 bases map to TRBD2. V was pared by 5 bases and J by 4 bases, with 11 bases of the junction left unmatched. The CDR3 is 16 amino acids. Germline lookup yields CDR1 SGHRS and CDR2 YFSETQ. The CDR3 DNA is TGCGCCAGCAGAAAAGCGGGAACCGCAGCCACCGGGGAGCTGTTTTTT. Protein: CASRKAGTAATGELFF. Using reference TRBV5-1 and TRBJ2-2 for the parts outside the CDR3, the full variable domain is KAGVTQTPRYLIKTRGQQVTLSCSPISGHRSVSWYQQTPGQGLQFLFEYFSETQRNKGNFPGRFSGRQFSNSRSEMNVSTLELGDSALYLCASRKAGTAATGELFFGEGSRLTVL.

J is TRBJ2-7 and V is TRBV6-1, with D possibly called TRBD1 or TRBD2 (5 bases each). CDR1 and CDR2 from the germline V gene are MNHNS and SASEGT. V was clipped by 8 bases and J by 2 bases, with 16 bases between them. The CDR3 totals 14 residues. In nucleotides, the CDR3 is TGTGCCAGCTCCCCCGGACCGGGGCCCTACGAGCAGTACTTC. It encodes CASSPGPGPYEQYF.

This clonotype was recorded a few times. The CDR3 DNA sequence: TGTGCCAGCTCACCCATTCAAACAGGGGGTGATTCACCCCTCCACTTT. Translating gives CASSPIQTGGDSPLHF. The J gene is TRBJ1-6, the V gene TRBV18; TRBD1 aligns across 8 bases. This CDR3 contains 16 residues. The V gene's germline CDR1 is KGHSH and CDR2 LQKENI. After removal of 3 bases from V and 8 bases from J, the junction contained 9 bases not matched to a gene.

V gene TRBV4-3 combines with J gene TRBJ1-6; 9 bases line up with TRBD1. The V segment lost 0 bases and the J segment 8 bases; nucleotides outside the gene matches: 8. The germline V gene has CDR1 LGHNA and CDR2 YSLEER. This CDR3 is built from 17 residues. The CDR3 loop is CASSQDHRTGVDSPLHF. The CDR3 DNA follows: TGCGCCAGCAGCCAAGACCATAGGACAGGGGTTGATTCACCCCTCCACTTT.

This clonotype was counted a few times. This chain uses TRBV20-1 with TRBJ2-5, with D perhaps given as TRBD1 or TRBD2 (5 bases each). Germline CDR1 is DFQATT and CDR2 is SNEGSKA (reference sequence). Trimming cost V 3 bases and J 3 bases, with 20 bases left between them. The CDR3 sequence is 16 residues long. The CDR3 DNA reads as TGCAGTGCTAGTCAATCCCCCGGGACCTGGAAAGAGACCCAGTACTTC. Translating gives CSASQSPGTWKETQYF.

The gene calls are TRBV20-1 and TRBJ2-1; 7 positions match TRBD1. The germline V gene has CDR1 DFQATT and CDR2 SNEGSKA (reference sequence). V was pared by 3 bases and J by 4 bases, with 6 bases of the junction left unmatched. The CDR3 is 14 residues long. The CDR3 region has the DNA TGCAGTGCTAGGGGACAGAGCGTTTACAATGAGCAGTTCTTC. Translated, it gives CSARGQSVYNEQFF.

Only a few counts were recorded for this clonotype. The rearrangement joins TRBV7-6 to TRBJ1-6; 9 positions match TRBD1. Per germline, CDR1 SGHVS and CDR2 FNYEAQ. The CDR3 has 17 amino acids. Trimming cost V 3 bases and J 4 bases; bases outside gene matches: 7. CDR3 amino acids: CASSFLTGGDYNSPLHF. The CDR3 DNA reads TGTGCCAGCAGCTTTTTAACAGGGGGCGATTATAATTCACCCCTCCACTTT.

The chain uses TRBV2 and TRBJ2-7; D not resolved. The ends were cut back, 4 bases at V and 9 bases at J, with 13 bases in the middle. There are 12 residues in the CDR3. Germline V lookup: CDR1 SNHLY, CDR2 FYNNEI. The CDR3 loop reads CASSGVFGSQYF. CDR3 nucleotide sequence: TGTGCCAGCAGTGGCGTTTTCGGTTCGCAGTACTTC.

V and J are TRBV27 and TRBJ2-7, with 9 bases aligning to TRBD2. The CDR3 extends over 15 amino acids. The germline CDR1 and CDR2 sequences are MNHEY and SMNVEV (reference sequence). Germline trimming cut 3 bases from V and 5 bases from J; bases unmatched to any gene: 8. The CDR3 nucleotides read TGTGCCAGCAGTTTGTTAGCGGGAGTCATTGACGAGCAGTACTTC. It is translated as CASSLLAGVIDEQYF.

This clonotype occurred many times. V usage is TRBV5-1 and J usage is TRBJ1-2; D remains ambiguous. The germline V gene has CDR1 SGHRS and CDR2 YFSETQ. The CDR3 sequence is 16 residues long. V lost 4 bases to trimming and J lost 0 bases, with 16 bases between them. CDR3 amino acids: CASSAPPGRTNYGYTF. DNA of the CDR3: TGCGCCAGCAGCGCCCCTCCGGGTCGCACTAACTATGGCTACACCTTC.

The chain has TRBV5-1 and TRBJ1-3; D gene uncertain. Deletions cut 2 bases from V and 7 bases from J, with 10 bases between. The length of the CDR3 is 13 residues. The germline gives CDR1 SGHRS, CDR2 YFSETQ. The CDR3 region is CASSLGQENTIYF. The CDR3 nucleotides are TGCGCCAGCAGCTTAGGGCAAGAGAACACCATATATTTT.